This TCR beta chain was obtained from a study of blood T cell repertoires in COVID-19. Study-wide background: Sample material is recorded as cDNA or gDNA derived from T cells, B-cell-depleted T cells, or PBMCs.

Clones were sequenced by immunoSEQ multiplex PCR, and TCRdb holds only the in-frame ones, with some missing. Here the sample spans 300,000 to 350,000 clones, 85% to 90% being singletons. The V and J ends lost 5 bases and 2 bases respectively, with 13 bases between them. This CDR3 is 15 amino acids long. Germline CDR1 SGHAT, CDR2 FQDESV (reference sequence). The study recruited exposed participants who had met a COVID-19 case within 2 weeks before entry. Specimen: PBMCs or T cells enriched from blood (not recorded which). The gene calls are TRBV11-1 and TRBJ2-1, with no clear D. The receptor comes from a woman aged 25 to 39 who had been exposed to COVID-19. CDR3: CASSATTTPYNEQFF. The CDR3 DNA follows: TGTGCCAGCAGCGCCACTACAACCCCCTACAATGAGCAGTTCTTC.